Listed below are T cell receptor beta chains from one sample, sequenced in a study of radiation and T cells in renal cell carcinoma. Sequencing used immunoSEQ multiplex PCR; TCRdb keeps in-frame clones, though not all of them. This table holds tens of thousands of clones, 65% to 85% found once. The input for sequencing was blood, taken from a patient whose treatment included radiotherapy and nephrectomy. All receptors come from a man aged 60 to 69 with renal cell carcinoma. Both conserved end residues are part of each CDR3. The D gene is left open where the match is weak. Where a row states a size, it is once, few, many or the class of an expanded clone; other rows omit it.

d_gene	abundance	j_gene	v_gene	CDR3nt	CDR3aa
.	once	TRBJ2-6	TRBV6-5	TGTGCCAGCAGTTTAAGGGGCTCTGGGGCCAACGTCCTGACTTTC	CASSLRGSGANVLTF
.	.	TRBJ2-5	TRBV4-3	TGCGCCAGCAGCCAAGAACTTTTGGAAGAGACCCAGTACTTC	CASSQELLEETQYF
.	.	TRBJ2-1	TRBV6-6	TGTGCCAGCATCCAAGGAGGTTTCTACAATGAGCAGTTCTTC	CASIQGGFYNEQFF
.	once	TRBJ2-3	TRBV5-8	TGTGCCAGCTCGCTTCAGCGAATTCCCACAGATACGCAGTATTTT	CASSLQRIPTDTQYF
TRBD1	.	TRBJ2-7	TRBV6-5	TGTGCCAGCAGTTACTCGCCGGGACAGTCCTACGAGCAGTACTTC	CASSYSPGQSYEQYF
TRBD2	.	TRBJ2-5	TRBV10-1	TGCGCCAGCAGTGACCTAGAGGGACTAGCGAAAGAGACCCAGTACTTC	CASSDLEGLAKETQYF
.	.	TRBJ1-4	TRBV5-3	TGTGCCAGGGAGGGGAAACTGTTTTTT	CAREGKLFF
.	.	TRBJ2-7	TRBV6-1	TGTGCCAGCAGTGAAAAAACTTGGCAGGGTAACGAGCAGTACTTC	CASSEKTWQGNEQYF
.	.	TRBJ2-7	TRBV10-3	TGTGCCATCAGTGATTATAGCGGATCCTACGAGCAGTACTTC	CAISDYSGSYEQYF
.	.	TRBJ2-5	TRBV5-1	TGCGCCAGCACCCCGGGCTCTCAAGAGACCCAGTACTTC	CASTPGSQETQYF
TRBD2	.	TRBJ2-5	TRBV5-1	TGCGCCAGCAGCTCTCTTAGCGGGAGGGCCGGGGAGACCCAGTACTTC	CASSSLSGRAGETQYF